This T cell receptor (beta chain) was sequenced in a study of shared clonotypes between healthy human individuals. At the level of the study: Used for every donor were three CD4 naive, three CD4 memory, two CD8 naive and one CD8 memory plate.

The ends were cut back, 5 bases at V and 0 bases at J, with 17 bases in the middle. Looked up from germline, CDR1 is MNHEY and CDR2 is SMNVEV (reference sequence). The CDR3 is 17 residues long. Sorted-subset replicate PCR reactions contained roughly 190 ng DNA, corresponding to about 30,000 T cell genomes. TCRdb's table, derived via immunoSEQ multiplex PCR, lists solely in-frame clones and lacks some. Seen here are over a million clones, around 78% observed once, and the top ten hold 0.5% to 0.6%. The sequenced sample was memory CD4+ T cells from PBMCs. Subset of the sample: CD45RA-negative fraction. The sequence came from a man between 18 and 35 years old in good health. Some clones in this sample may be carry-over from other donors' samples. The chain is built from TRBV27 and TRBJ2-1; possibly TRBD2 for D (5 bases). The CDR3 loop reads CASSPLTSSFSYNEQFF. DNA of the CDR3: TGTGCCAGCAGTCCCCTCACTAGTTCCTTCTCCTACAATGAGCAGTTCTTC.